This TCR beta chain derives from a study of a mutant IDH1 vaccine in newly diagnosed glioma. Study-wide context: Patients' prior therapy spanned radiotherapy, temozolomide, or both; most underwent both.

Documented time point: week 23, last vaccination. One vaccine dose held 300 ug of mutant IDH1 20-mer peptide and came with topical imiquimod. On this clone: Its antigen is unidentified.

Clones were sequenced by immunoSEQ multiplex PCR, and TCRdb holds only the in-frame ones, with some missing. The sample includes tens of thousands of clones, roughly 85% of them seen just once. The germline CDR1 and CDR2 sequences are SEHNR and FQNEAQ (reference sequence). This CDR3 spans 13 amino acids. Trimming pared 0 bases from V and 5 bases from J, leaving 5 bases between. The V call is TRBV7-9, the J call TRBJ2-1; D is uncertain. This clonotype was sampled from a young man with glioma. Some clones in this sample may be carry-over from other donors' samples. Sequencing was performed on PBMCs, taken from a glioma patient whose treatment included an IDH1 peptide vaccine. The CDR3 sequence is CASSLALDNEQFF. The CDR3, as DNA: TGTGCCAGCAGCTTAGCGTTAGACAATGAGCAGTTCTTC.